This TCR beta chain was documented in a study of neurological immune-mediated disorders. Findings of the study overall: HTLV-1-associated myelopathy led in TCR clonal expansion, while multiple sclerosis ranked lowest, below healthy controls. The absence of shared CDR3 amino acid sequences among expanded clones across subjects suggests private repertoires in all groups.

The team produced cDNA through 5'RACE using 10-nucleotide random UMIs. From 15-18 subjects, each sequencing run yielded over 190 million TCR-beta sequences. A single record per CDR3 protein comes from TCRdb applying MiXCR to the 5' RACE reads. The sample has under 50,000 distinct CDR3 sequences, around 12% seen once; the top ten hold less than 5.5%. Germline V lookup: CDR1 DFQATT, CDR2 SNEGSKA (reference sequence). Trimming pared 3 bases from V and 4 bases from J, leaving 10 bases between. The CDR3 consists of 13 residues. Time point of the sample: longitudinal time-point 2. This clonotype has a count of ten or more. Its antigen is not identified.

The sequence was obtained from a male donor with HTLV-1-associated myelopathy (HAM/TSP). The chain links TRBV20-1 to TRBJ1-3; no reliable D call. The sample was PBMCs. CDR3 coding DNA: TGCAGTGCTAGCCCTCACGGGGGAAACACCATATATTTT. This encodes CSASPHGGNTIYF.